The subject of this entry is one T cell receptor beta chain. Its antigen remains unknown. This sample was included in a study of vaccination effects on CD4 cells after COVID-19. In the study overall: Every participant took two doses of the BNT162b2 or mRNA-1273 vaccine.

Germline-derived CDR1 and CDR2 are MDHEN and SYDVKM. The V gene lost 7 bases and the J gene lost 4 bases, with 11 bases spanning the gap. The CDR3 has 12 residues. ViraFEST used viral peptide pools to expand antigen-specific CD4+ T cells before sequencing. Around day 10 of culture, CD4+ T cells were separated out. The healthy vaccine recipients, who had no prior SARS-CoV-2 infection, showed negative nucleocapsid antibodies. IL-2 at 10 IU/ml and peptides at 9.5 to 10 ug/ml were added to cultured PBMC, around 2.2 million per well. Repertoires were generated with immunoSEQ multiplex PCR, while TCRdb's copy carries only in-frame clones and drops some. Of about 41,000 clones listed, under 70% are singletons.

The V and J genes are TRBV28 and TRBJ2-7, with a possible D match to TRBD1 (5 bases). This TCR derives from a human donor who received a COVID-19 vaccine. Sample: CD4+ T cells from PBMCs cultured with HCoV-OC43 spike peptides, taken before COVID-19 vaccination. Sample subset: HCoV-OC43 spike overlapping peptide pool stimulation. This CDR3 is CASNLGAYEQYF. The DNA for the CDR3 is TGTGCCAGCAATCTAGGGGCGTACGAGCAGTACTTC.